This T cell receptor beta chain was observed in a study of vaccination effects on CD4 cells after COVID-19. Findings of the study overall: Healthy vaccinees had only 1 of 255 vaccine-induced clones cross-react with common cold coronaviruses. The study, lacking early post-infection timepoints, had few convalescent patients.

Concerning this clone: Its antigen is as yet unknown.

Prior to sequencing, the ViraFEST assay stimulated PBMC with viral peptide pools, which expanded the antigen-specific CD4+ T cells. The authors isolated CD4+ T cells after 10 days of culture. PBMC cultures contained about 2 million cells per well, around 10 IU/ml IL-2 and around 9.9 ug/ml peptides. Cultures got half-medium changes with IL-2 on days 3 and 7. Assay used: immunoSEQ multiplex PCR; TCRdb lists only in-frame clones, some missing. The table records approximately 30,000 clones, roughly two thirds of them present only once. There are 14 residues in the CDR3. CDR1 and CDR2 from the germline V gene are MDHEN and SYDVKM. V shed 10 bases, J shed 1 base, and the junction held 9 bases outside the gene matches.

The rearrangement links TRBV28 to TRBJ2-7; 8 nucleotides agree with TRBD1. This TCR derives from a human donor who received a COVID-19 vaccine. Sequencing was performed on CD4+ T cells from PBMCs cultured with HCoV-229E spike peptides, taken before COVID-19 vaccination. The CDR3 nucleotides read TGTGCCACGAACCGGGACAGGCCTTCCTACGAGCAGTACTTC. It translates to CATNRDRPSYEQYF.